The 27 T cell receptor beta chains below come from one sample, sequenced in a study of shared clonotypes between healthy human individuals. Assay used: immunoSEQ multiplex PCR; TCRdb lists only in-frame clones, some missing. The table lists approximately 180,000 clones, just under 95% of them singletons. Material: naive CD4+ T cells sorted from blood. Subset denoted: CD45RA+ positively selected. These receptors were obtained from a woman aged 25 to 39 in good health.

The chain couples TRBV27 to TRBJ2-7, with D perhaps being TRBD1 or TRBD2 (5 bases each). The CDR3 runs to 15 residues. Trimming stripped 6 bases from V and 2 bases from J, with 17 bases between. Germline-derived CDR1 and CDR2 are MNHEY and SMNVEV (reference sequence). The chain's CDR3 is CASSPLGEGTYEQYF. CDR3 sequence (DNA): TGTGCCAGCAGCCCCCTGGGAGAGGGGACCTACGAGCAGTACTTC.

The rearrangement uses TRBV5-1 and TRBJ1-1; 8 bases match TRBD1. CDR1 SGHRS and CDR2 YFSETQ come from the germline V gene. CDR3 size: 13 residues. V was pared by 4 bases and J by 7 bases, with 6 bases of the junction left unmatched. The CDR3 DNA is TGCGCCAGCAGCAGGGGACAGGAAGATGAAGCTTTCTTT. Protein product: CASSRGQEDEAFF.

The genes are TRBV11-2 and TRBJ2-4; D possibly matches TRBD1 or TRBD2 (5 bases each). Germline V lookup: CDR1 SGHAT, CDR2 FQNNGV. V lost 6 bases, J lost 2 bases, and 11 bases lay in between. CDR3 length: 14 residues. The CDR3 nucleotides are TGTGCCAGCAGATCCGGGACCACCAAAAACATTCAGTACTTC. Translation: CASRSGTTKNIQYF.

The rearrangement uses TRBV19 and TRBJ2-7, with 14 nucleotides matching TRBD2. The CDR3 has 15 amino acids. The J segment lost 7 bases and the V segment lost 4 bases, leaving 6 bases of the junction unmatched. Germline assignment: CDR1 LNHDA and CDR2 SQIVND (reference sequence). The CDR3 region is CASSKGLAGGVEQYF. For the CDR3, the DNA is TGTGCCAGTAGTAAAGGACTAGCGGGAGGAGTAGAGCAGTACTTC.

CDR3 residues: CASSVVGEATNEKLFF. CDR3 bases: TGTGCCAGCAGCGTAGTTGGTGAAGCGACTAATGAAAAACTGTTTTTT. The genes are TRBV9 and TRBJ1-4; D is undetermined. Germline V gene lookup returns CDR1 SGDLS and CDR2 YYNGEE. The CDR3 runs to 16 residues. Deletions cut 0 bases from V and 2 bases from J, with 11 bases between.

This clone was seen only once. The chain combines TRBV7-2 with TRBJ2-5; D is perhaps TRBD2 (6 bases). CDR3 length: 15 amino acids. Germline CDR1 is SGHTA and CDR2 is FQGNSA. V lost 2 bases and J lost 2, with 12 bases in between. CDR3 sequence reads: CASSLHHSGQETQYF. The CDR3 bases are TGTGCCAGCAGCTTACACCATAGCGGACAAGAGACCCAGTACTTC.

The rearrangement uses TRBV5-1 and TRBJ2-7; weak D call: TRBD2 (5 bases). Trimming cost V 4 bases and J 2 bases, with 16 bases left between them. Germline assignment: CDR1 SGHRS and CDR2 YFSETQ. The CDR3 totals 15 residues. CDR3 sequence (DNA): TGCGCCAGCAGCCTAGGTGGGAGTAAAGCCTACGAGCAGTACTTC. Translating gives CASSLGGSKAYEQYF. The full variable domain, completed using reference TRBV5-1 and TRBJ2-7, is KAGVTQTPRYLIKTRGQQVTLSCSPISGHRSVSWYQQTPGQGLQFLFEYFSETQRNKGNFPGRFSGRQFSNSRSEMNVSTLELGDSALYLCASSLGGSKAYEQYFGPGTRLTVT.

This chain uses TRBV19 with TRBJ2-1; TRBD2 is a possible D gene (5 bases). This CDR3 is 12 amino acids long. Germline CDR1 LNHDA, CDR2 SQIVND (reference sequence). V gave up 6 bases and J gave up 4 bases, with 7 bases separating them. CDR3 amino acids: CASRTRYNEQFF. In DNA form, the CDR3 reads TGTGCCAGTAGAACTAGGTACAATGAGCAGTTCTTC.

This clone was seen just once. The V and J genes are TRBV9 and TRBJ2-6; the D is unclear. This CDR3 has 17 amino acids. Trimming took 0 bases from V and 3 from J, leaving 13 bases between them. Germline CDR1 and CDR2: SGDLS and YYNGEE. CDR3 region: CASSVVLGASGANVLTF. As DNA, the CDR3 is TGTGCCAGCAGCGTAGTTCTAGGTGCGAGTGGGGCCAACGTCCTGACTTTC.

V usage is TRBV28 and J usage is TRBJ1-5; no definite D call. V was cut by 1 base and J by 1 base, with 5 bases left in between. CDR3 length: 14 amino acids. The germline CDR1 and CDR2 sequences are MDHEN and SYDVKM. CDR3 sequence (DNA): TGTGCCAGCAGTTTATTAGGGAGCAATCAGCCCCAGCATTTT. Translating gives CASSLLGSNQPQHF.

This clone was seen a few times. This CDR3 is CASRGRSSYEQYF. Written as DNA, the CDR3 is TGTGCCAGCAGAGGGCGGAGCTCCTACGAGCAGTACTTC. The V call is TRBV25-1, the J call TRBJ2-7; no reliable D call. The CDR3 has 13 amino acids. CDR1 MGHDK and CDR2 SYGVNS come from the germline V gene. Between the trimmed V and J ends, which lost 6 bases and 0 bases, there was a span of 9 bases.

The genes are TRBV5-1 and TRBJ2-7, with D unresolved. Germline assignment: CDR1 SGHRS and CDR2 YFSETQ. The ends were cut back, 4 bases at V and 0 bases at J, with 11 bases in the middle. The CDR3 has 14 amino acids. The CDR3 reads CASSDDIPSYEQYF. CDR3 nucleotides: TGCGCCAGCAGCGATGACATACCCTCCTACGAGCAGTACTTC.

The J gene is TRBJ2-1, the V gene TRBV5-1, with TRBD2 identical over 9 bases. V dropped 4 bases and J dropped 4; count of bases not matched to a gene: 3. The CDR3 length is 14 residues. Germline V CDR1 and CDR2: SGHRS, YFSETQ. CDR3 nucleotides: TGCGCCAGCAGCGCGACTAGCGGATACAATGAGCAGTTCTTC. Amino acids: CASSATSGYNEQFF.

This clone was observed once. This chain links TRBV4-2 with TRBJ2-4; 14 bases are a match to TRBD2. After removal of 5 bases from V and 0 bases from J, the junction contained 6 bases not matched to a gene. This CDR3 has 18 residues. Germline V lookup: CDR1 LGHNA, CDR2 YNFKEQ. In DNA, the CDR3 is TGTGCCAGCAGCACCGGGACTAGCGGGAGAGGAGCCAAAAACATTCAGTACTTC. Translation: CASSTGTSGRGAKNIQYF.

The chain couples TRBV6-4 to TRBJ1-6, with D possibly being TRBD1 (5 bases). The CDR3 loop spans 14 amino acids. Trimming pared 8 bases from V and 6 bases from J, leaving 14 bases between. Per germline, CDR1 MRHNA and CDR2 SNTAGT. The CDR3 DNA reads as TGTGCCAGCCGCTCGGGACCGACTAATTCACCCCTCCACTTT. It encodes CASRSGPTNSPLHF.

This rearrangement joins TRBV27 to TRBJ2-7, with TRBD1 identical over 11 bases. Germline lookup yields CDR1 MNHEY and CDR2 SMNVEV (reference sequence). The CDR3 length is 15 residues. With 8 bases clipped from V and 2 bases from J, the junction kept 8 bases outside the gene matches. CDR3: CASVRDRGGPYEQYF. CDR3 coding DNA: TGTGCCAGCGTCCGGGACAGGGGGGGACCCTACGAGCAGTACTTC.

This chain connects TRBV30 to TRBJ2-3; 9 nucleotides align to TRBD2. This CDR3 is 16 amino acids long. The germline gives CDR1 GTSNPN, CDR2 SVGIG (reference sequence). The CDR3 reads CASITGAGGNTDTQYF. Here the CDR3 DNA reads TGTGCTTCAATAACAGGAGCGGGAGGAAATACAGATACGCAGTATTTT.

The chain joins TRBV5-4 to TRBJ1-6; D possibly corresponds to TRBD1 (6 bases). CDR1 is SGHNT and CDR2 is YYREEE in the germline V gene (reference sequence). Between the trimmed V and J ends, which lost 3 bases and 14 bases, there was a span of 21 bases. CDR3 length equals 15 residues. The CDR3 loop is CASSSIQGTGLTLHF. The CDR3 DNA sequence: TGTGCCAGCAGCTCCATACAGGGAACGGGTCTGACCCTCCACTTT.

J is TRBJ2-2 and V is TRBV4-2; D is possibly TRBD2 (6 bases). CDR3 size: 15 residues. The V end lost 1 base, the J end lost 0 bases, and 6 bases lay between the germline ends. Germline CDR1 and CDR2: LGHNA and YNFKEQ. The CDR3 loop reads CASSQGLANTGELFF. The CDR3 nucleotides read TGTGCCAGCAGCCAAGGACTAGCGAACACCGGGGAGCTGTTTTTT.

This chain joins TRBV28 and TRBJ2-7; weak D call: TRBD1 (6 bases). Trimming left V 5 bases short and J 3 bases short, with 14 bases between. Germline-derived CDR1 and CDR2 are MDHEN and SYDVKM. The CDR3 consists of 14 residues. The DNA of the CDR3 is TGTGCCAGCAGTCCTCGGGACAAGAACTACGAGCAGTACTTC. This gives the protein CASSPRDKNYEQYF.

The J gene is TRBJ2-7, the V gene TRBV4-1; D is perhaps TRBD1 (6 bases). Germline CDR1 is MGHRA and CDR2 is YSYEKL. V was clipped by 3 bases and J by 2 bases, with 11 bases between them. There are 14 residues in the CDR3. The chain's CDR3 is CASSQHRTAYEQYF. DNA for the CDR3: TGCGCCAGCAGCCAGCACAGGACAGCCTACGAGCAGTACTTC.

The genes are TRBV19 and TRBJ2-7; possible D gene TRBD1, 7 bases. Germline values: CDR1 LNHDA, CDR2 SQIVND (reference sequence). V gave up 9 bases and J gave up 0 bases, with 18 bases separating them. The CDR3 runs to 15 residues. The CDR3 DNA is TGTGCCAGCCCCACTGGGGGGACAGCCTCCTACGAGCAGTACTTC. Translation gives CASPTGGTASYEQYF.

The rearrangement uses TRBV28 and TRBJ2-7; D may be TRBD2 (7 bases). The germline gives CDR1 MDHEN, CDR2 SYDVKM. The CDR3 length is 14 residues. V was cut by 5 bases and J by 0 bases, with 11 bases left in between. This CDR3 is CASSRGGSSYEQYF. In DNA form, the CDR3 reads TGTGCCAGCAGTAGGGGGGGGAGCTCCTACGAGCAGTACTTC.

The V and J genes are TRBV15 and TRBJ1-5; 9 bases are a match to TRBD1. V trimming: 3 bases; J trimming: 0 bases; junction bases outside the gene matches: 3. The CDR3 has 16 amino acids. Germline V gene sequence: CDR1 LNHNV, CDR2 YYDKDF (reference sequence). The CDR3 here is CATSSGDRDSNQPQHF. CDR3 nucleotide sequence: TGTGCCACCAGCAGTGGGGACAGGGATAGCAATCAGCCCCAGCATTTT. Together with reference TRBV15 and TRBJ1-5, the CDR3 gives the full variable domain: DAMVIQNPRYQVTQFGKPVTLSCSQTLNHNVMYWYQQKSSQAPKLLFHYYDKDFNNEADTPDNFQSRRPNTSFCFLDIRSPGLGDTAMYLCATSSGDRDSNQPQHFGDGTRLSIL.

Written as DNA, the CDR3 is TGTGCCAGCAGTACCAATAGCGGCTTGGTAAAGCAGTACTTC. Its translation: CASSTNSGLVKQYF. The chain uses TRBV28 and TRBJ2-5; the D gene is possibly TRBD2 (6 bases). V lost 5 bases, J lost 11 bases, and 21 bases lay in between. The CDR3 length is 14 residues. The germline gives CDR1 MDHEN, CDR2 SYDVKM.

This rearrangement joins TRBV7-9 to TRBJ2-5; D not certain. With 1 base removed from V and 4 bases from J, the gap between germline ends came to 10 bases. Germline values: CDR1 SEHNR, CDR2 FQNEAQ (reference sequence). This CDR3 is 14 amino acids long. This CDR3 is CASSLGFSSETQYF. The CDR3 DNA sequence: TGTGCCAGCAGCTTAGGTTTCAGTTCAGAGACCCAGTACTTC.

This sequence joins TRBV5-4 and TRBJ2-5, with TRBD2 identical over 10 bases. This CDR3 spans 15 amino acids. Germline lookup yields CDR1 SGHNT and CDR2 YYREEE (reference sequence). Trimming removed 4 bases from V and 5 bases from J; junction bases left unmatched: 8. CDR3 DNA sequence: TGTGCCAGCAGCGGGAGCGGGAGGGCCAGGGAGACCCAGTACTTC. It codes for CASSGSGRARETQYF.